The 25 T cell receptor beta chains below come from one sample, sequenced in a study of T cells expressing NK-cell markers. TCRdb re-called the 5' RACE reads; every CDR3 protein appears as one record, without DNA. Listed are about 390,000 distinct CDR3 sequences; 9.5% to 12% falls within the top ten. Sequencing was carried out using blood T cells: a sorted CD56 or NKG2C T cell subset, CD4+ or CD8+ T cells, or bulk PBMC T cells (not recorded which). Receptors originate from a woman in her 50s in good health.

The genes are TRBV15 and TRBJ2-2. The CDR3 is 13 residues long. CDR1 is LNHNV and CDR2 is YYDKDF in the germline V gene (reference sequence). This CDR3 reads CATSQRTDGELFF. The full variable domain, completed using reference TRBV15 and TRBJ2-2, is DAMVIQNPRYQVTQFGKPVTLSCSQTLNHNVMYWYQQKSSQAPKLLFHYYDKDFNNEADTPDNFQSRRPNTSFCFLDIRSPGLGDTAMYLCATSQRTDGELFFGEGSRLTVL.

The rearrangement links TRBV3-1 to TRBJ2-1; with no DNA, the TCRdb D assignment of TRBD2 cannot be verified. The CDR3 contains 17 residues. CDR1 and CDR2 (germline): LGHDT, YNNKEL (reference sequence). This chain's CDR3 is CASSQDMVAGTYNEQFF.

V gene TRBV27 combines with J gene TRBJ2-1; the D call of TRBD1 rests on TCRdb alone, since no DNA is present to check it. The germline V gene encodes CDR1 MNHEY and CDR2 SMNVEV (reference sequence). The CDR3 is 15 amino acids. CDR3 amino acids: CASKWDADLYNEQFF.

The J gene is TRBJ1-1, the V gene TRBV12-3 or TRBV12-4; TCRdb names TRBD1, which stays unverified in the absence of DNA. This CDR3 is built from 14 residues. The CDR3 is CASSLIRGYTEAFF.

The CDR3 is CASTPFGSSGNEQFF. The chain has TRBV12-3 or TRBV12-4 and TRBJ2-1; the D call from TCRdb, TRBD2, cannot be confirmed without DNA. This CDR3 spans 15 amino acids.

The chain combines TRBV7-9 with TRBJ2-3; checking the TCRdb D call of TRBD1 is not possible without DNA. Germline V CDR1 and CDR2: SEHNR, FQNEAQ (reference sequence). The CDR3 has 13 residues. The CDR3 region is CASSLGRDDTQYF.

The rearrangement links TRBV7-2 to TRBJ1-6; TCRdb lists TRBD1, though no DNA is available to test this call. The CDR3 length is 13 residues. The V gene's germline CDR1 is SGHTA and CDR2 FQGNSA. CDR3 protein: CASTPGTNSPLHF. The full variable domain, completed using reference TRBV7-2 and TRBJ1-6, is GAGVSQSPSNKVTEKGKDVELRCDPISGHTALYWYRQSLGQGLEFLIYFQGNSAPDKSGLPSDRFSAERTGGSVSTLTIQRTQQEDSAVYLCASTPGTNSPLHFGNGTRLTVT.

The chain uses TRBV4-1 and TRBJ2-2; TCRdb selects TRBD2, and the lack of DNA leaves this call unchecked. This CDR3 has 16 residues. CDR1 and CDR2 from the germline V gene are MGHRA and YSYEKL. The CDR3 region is CASSRTSGSETGELFF.

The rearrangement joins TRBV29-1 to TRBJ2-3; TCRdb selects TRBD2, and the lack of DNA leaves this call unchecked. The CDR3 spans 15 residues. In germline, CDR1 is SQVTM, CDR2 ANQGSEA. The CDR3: CSVATSGGVADTQYF.

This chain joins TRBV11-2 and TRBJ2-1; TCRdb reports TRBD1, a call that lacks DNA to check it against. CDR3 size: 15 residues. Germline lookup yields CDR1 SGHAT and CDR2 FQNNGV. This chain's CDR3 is CASSAPSGLNHEQFF.

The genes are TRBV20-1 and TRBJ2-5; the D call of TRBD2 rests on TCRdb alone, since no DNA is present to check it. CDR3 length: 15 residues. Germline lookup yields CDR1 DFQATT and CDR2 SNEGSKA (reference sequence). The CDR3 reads CSAQGGGEGQETQYF.

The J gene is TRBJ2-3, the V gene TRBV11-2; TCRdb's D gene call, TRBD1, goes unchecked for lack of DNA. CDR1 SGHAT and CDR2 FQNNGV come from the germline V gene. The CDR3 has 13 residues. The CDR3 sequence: CATEGIFTDTQYF.

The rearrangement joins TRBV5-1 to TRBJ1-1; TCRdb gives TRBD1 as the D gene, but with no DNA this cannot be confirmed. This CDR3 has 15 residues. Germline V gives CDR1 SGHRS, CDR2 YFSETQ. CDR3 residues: CASSLEGGRSTEAFF.

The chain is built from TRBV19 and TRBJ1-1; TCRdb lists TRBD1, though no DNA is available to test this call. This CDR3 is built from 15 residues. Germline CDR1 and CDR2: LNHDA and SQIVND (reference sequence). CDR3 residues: CASSIPPPPGTEAFF. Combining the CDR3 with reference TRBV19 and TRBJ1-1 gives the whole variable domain DGGITQSPKYLFRKEGQNVTLSCEQNLNHDAMYWYRQDPGQGLRLIYYSQIVNDFQKGDIAEGYSVSREKKESFPLTVTSAQKNPTAFYLCASSIPPPPGTEAFFGQGTRLTVV.

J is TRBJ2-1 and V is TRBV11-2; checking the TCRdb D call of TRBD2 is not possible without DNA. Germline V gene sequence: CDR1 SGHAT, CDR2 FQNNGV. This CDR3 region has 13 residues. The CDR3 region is CASSLPAGVSVFF.

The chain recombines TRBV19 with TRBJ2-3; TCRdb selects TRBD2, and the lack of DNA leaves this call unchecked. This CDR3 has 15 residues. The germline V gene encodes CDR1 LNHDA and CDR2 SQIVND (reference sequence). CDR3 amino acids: CASSISGESPDTQYF.

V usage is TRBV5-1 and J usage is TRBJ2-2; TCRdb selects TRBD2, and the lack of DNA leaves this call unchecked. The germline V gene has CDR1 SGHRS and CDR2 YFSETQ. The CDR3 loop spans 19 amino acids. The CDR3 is CASTFYPGTSGGSTGELFF. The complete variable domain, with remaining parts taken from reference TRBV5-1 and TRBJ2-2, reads KAGVTQTPRYLIKTRGQQVTLSCSPISGHRSVSWYQQTPGQGLQFLFEYFSETQRNKGNFPGRFSGRQFSNSRSEMNVSTLELGDSALYLCASTFYPGTSGGSTGELFFGEGSRLTVL.

This CDR3 is CASSPPYSGGQETQYF. This rearrangement joins TRBV7-9 to TRBJ2-5; TCRdb proposes TRBD2, but this gene call is untestable without DNA. CDR1 SEHNR and CDR2 FQNEAQ come from the germline V gene (reference sequence). The CDR3 runs to 16 residues.

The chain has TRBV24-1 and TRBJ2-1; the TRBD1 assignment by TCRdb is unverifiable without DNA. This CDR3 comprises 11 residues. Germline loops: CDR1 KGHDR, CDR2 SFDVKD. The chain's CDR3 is CAIGTKPEQFF.

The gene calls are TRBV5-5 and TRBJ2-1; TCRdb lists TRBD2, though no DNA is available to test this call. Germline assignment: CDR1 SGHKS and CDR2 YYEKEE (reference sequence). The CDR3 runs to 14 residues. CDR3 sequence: CASSPAWGGNEQFF.

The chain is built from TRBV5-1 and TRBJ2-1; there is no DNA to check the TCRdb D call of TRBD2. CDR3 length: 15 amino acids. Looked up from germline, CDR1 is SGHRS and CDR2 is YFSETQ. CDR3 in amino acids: CASRTTGGLYNEQFF.

CDR3 sequence reads: CAIKQGTSGNTGELFF. The chain combines TRBV10-3 with TRBJ2-2; there is no DNA to check the TCRdb D call of TRBD2. The CDR3 length is 16 residues. The germline V gene has CDR1 ENHRY and CDR2 SYGVKD.

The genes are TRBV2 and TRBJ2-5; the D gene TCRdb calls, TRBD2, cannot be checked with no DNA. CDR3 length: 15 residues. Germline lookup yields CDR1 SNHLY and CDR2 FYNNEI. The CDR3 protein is CASSPSRGRAETQYF.

CDR3 amino acids: CASSLKSESGEKLFF. The rearrangement uses TRBV5-6 and TRBJ1-4. Germline CDR1 and CDR2: SGHDT and YYEEEE. This CDR3 has 15 amino acids.

The CDR3: CAIALGRGEQFF. The chain is built from TRBV10-3 and TRBJ2-1; TCRdb's D call of TRBD1 is untestable without DNA. CDR3 length: 12 residues. CDR1 ENHRY and CDR2 SYGVKD come from the germline V gene.